The 20 T cell receptor beta chains below all came from one sample that was sequenced in a study of control samples from healthy donors and cancer patients. Here immunoSEQ multiplex PCR was the method, and the copy in TCRdb shows in-frame clones only, minus some. This table has some 89,000 clones, more than 75% appearing once. Input material: blood. The receptors stem from a woman in her thirties or forties in good health.

The chain combines TRBV18 with TRBJ1-1, with D unclear. This CDR3 has 12 amino acids. Germline V gene data show CDR1 as KGHSH and CDR2 as LQKENI. V was trimmed by 4 bases and J by 3 bases, leaving 6 bases between them. The CDR3, as DNA: TGTGCCAGCTCACGGATTGACACTGAAGCTTTCTTT. This translates into CASSRIDTEAFF. Full variable domain (rest looked up from reference TRBV18 and TRBJ1-1): NAGVMQNPRHLVRRRGQEARLRCSPMKGHSHVYWYRQLPEEGLKFMVYLQKENIIDESGMPKERFSAEFPKEGPSILRIQQVVRGDSAAYFCASSRIDTEAFFGQGTRLTVV.

CDR3: CAWSVSDEQFF. CDR3 DNA: TGTGCCTGGAGTGTTAGCGATGAGCAGTTCTTC. V usage is TRBV30 and J usage is TRBJ2-1, with TRBD2 as a possible D gene (5 bases). There are 11 residues in the CDR3. V was clipped by 0 bases and J by 8 bases, with 5 bases between them. Germline V gene lookup returns CDR1 GTSNPN and CDR2 SVGIG (reference sequence).

The gene calls are TRBV19 and TRBJ2-7; either TRBD1 or TRBD2 may fit D (5 bases each). The V and J ends lost 4 bases and 2 bases respectively, with 12 bases between them. The germline CDR1 and CDR2 sequences are LNHDA and SQIVND (reference sequence). This CDR3 has 14 amino acids. CDR3 amino acids: CASSTGTLPYEQYF. The CDR3 bases are TGTGCCAGTAGTACAGGGACCCTCCCCTACGAGCAGTACTTC. The full variable domain, with the rest looked up from reference TRBV19 and TRBJ2-7, is DGGITQSPKYLFRKEGQNVTLSCEQNLNHDAMYWYRQDPGQGLRLIYYSQIVNDFQKGDIAEGYSVSREKKESFPLTVTSAQKNPTAFYLCASSTGTLPYEQYFGPGTRLTVT.

The gene calls are TRBV4-1 and TRBJ1-4; no clear D. V lost 2 bases, J lost 1 base, and 14 bases lay in between. Germline lookup yields CDR1 MGHRA and CDR2 YSYEKL. The CDR3 contains 17 residues. CDR3 DNA sequence: TGCGCCAGCAGCCAATCACCCCCTAGGGTAACTAATGAAAAACTGTTTTTT. Translated, it gives CASSQSPPRVTNEKLFF.

The rearrangement links TRBV6-6 to TRBJ2-3, with a weak D call TRBD2 (6 bases). Germline CDR1 reads MNHNY; CDR2 reads SVGAGI (reference sequence). This CDR3 has 14 residues. Trimming took 0 bases from V and 4 from J, leaving 8 bases between them. CDR3 protein: CASSYSTGADTQYF. Here the CDR3 DNA reads TGTGCCAGCAGTTACTCGACGGGGGCAGATACGCAGTATTTT.

DNA of the CDR3: TGTGCCAGCAGTGAAAGTAACAGGGGCTACGAGCAGTACTTC. Translating gives CASSESNRGYEQYF. The rearrangement uses TRBV6-1 and TRBJ2-7, with 7 bases lining up with TRBD1. CDR1 is MNHNS, CDR2 SASEGT, per germline. The CDR3 has 14 residues. J gave up 3 bases and V 2 bases, and 4 bases lay outside the gene matches.

This chain uses TRBV6-5 with TRBJ2-3; no clear D gene. There are 14 residues in the CDR3. The germline gives CDR1 MNHEY, CDR2 SVGAGI. The V end was cut by 0 bases, the J end by 3 bases, with 7 bases between. This CDR3 reads CASSYSGETDTQYF. The CDR3 region has the DNA TGTGCCAGCAGTTACTCTGGCGAAACAGATACGCAGTATTTT.

V is TRBV7-8 and J is TRBJ1-1, with 7 bases that match TRBD1. The germline CDR1 and CDR2 sequences are SGHVS and FQNEAQ. V shed 4 bases, J shed 1 base, and the junction held 0 bases outside the gene matches. This CDR3 has 13 amino acids. CDR3 sequence reads: CASSWDRNTEAFF. For the CDR3, the DNA is TGTGCCAGCAGCTGGGACAGGAACACTGAAGCTTTCTTT.

In its sample, this clone was seen once. The chain joins TRBV19 to TRBJ2-3; possibly TRBD1 for D (5 bases). This CDR3 region has 13 residues. Trimming pared 5 bases from V and 1 base from J, leaving 7 bases between. The germline CDR1 and CDR2 sequences are LNHDA and SQIVND (reference sequence). CDR3 in amino acids: CASSLQGTDTQYF. CDR3 nucleotides: TGTGCCAGTAGTTTACAGGGCACAGATACGCAGTATTTT.

The chain employs TRBV7-9 and TRBJ1-2; TRBD1 agrees at 8 bases. This CDR3 has 12 residues. Losses at the gene ends were 5 bases for V and 4 bases for J; bases not matched to a gene: 0. Germline CDR1 SEHNR, CDR2 FQNEAQ (reference sequence). CDR3 sequence: CASSQGAYGYTF. The CDR3 DNA reads as TGTGCCAGCAGCCAGGGGGCCTATGGCTACACCTTC. Drawing the rest from reference TRBV7-9 and TRBJ1-2, the complete variable domain is DTGVSQNPRHKITKRGQNVTFRCDPISEHNRLYWYRQTLGQGPEFLTYFQNEAQLEKSRLLSDRFSAERPKGSFSTLEIQRTEQGDSAMYLCASSQGAYGYTFGSGTRLTVV.

This clone came up once. The chain joins TRBV5-1 to TRBJ1-1; D ambiguous. The germline gives CDR1 SGHRS, CDR2 YFSETQ. Trimming removed 5 bases at V and 4 bases at J, with 12 bases between. This CDR3 contains 13 residues. CDR3 in amino acids: CASRYRESTEAFF. CDR3 sequence (DNA): TGCGCCAGCAGATATCGGGAGAGCACTGAAGCTTTCTTT.

Points on this clone: No DNA is shown, since the ends of the CDR3 on it are uncertain; the CDR3 is the one TCRdb lists. The chain joins TRBV5-1 to TRBJ1-4. The CDR3 length is 17 residues, termini included. The germline V gene encodes CDR1 SGHRS and CDR2 YFSETQ. The CDR3: CASSFGPGSRTNEKLFF.

The gene calls are TRBV2 and TRBJ2-3, with unresolved D. This CDR3 is built from 12 residues. The germline gives CDR1 SNHLY, CDR2 FYNNEI. V dropped 3 bases and J dropped 9 bases, with 10 bases sitting between them. The CDR3 DNA is TGTGCCAGCAGTGATGCCGGGTACACGCAGTATTTT. Protein sequence: CASSDAGYTQYF.

This chain uses TRBV5-6 with TRBJ2-7, with TRBD2 matching 8 bases. The ends lost 2 bases at V and 6 bases at J; junction bases unmatched: 13. This CDR3 is 16 amino acids long. Germline V lookup: CDR1 SGHDT, CDR2 YYEEEE. The CDR3 DNA reads TGTGCCAGCAGCTTAGATCGGGGGGGCCCAACTGGCGAGCAGTACTTC. It yields the protein CASSLDRGGPTGEQYF.

J is TRBJ1-1 and V is TRBV6-5; a weak D match, TRBD1 (6 bases). Looked up from germline, CDR1 is MNHEY and CDR2 is SVGAGI. CDR3 length: 15 amino acids. The ends were cut back, 0 bases at V and 6 bases at J, with 14 bases in the middle. For the CDR3, the DNA is TGTGCCAGCAGTTACTCCTGGGACACAGGCGCTGAAGCTTTCTTT. Translation: CASSYSWDTGAEAFF.

This clone was observed a handful of times. Other DNA sequences from this sample encode an identical CDR3 as well. The chain recombines TRBV24-1 with TRBJ1-2; 7 positions match TRBD1. Germline V lookup: CDR1 KGHDR, CDR2 SFDVKD. The CDR3 is 14 residues long. The V segment lost 3 bases and the J segment 2 bases; nucleotides outside the gene matches: 2. The CDR3 loop reads CATSDLTGNYGYTF. DNA of the CDR3: TGTGCCACCAGTGATCTGACAGGGAACTATGGCTACACCTTC.

The rearrangement links TRBV3-1 (or the pseudogene TRBV3-2) to TRBJ1-3, with D uncertain. Germline CDR1 LGHDT, CDR2 YNNKEL (reference sequence). The V gene lost 4 bases and the J gene lost 8 bases, with 21 bases spanning the gap. The CDR3 is made up of 16 amino acids. This CDR3 reads CASSPRATGLRHTIYF. CDR3 DNA: TGTGCCAGCAGCCCAAGGGCGACCGGGCTGCGTCACACCATATATTTT.

Only one count was recorded for this clone. The V and J genes are TRBV20-1 and TRBJ1-2, with D tentatively TRBD1 (6 bases). This CDR3 has 13 amino acids. The germline V and J ends were trimmed by 3 bases and 6 bases, with 14 bases remaining between them. Germline V lookup: CDR1 DFQATT, CDR2 SNEGSKA (reference sequence). The CDR3 coding sequence is TGCAGTGCTAGTCTCCCGGCAGGGGATGGCTACACCTTC. Translating it yields CSASLPAGDGYTF.

This clone has just one count. This chain uses TRBV29-1 with TRBJ1-4, with D tentatively TRBD1 (6 bases). CDR1 is SQVTM and CDR2 is ANQGSEA in the germline V gene. This CDR3 region has 15 residues. V lost 4 bases, J lost 5 bases, and 17 bases lay in between. The CDR3 region has the DNA TGCAGCGTTGTAACTATGACAGGATTCAATGAAAAACTGTTTTTT. It encodes CSVVTMTGFNEKLFF.

The rearrangement uses TRBV18 and TRBJ2-7; 7 nucleotides agree with TRBD1. V lost 1 base to trimming and J lost 3 bases; unmatched junction nucleotides: 3. Germline-derived CDR1 and CDR2 are KGHSH and LQKENI. The CDR3 runs 14 residues. This chain's CDR3 is CASSPRQGDYEQYF. The CDR3, as DNA: TGTGCCAGCTCACCACGGCAGGGGGACTACGAGCAGTACTTC.